Listed below are T cell receptor beta chains from one sample, sequenced in a study of identical twins. One entry per CDR3 protein, called by TCRdb with MiXCR from the 5' RACE reads. The sample has around 370,000 distinct CDR3 sequences; about 9% are singletons. The sequenced sample consisted of naive T cells sorted from blood. The receptors derive from a woman between 45 and 65 years old in good health. The CDR3 runs from the conserved cysteine through the conserved F or W. D genes are given only for firm matches. Not every row has a clone size; where given, it reads once, few, many or a size class.

V gene	clone size	D gene	J gene	CDR3 DNA	CDR3 protein
TRBV12-3/TRBV12-4	-	-	TRBJ2-7	TGTGCCAGCAGTCTTCGGGGCAGGGGCTACGACCAGTACTTC	CASSLRGRGYDQYF
TRBV7-9	-	-	TRBJ2-7	TGTGCCAGCAGCCCACAGCTGCCCCTATCCTACGAGCAGTACTTC	CASSPQLPLSYEQYF
TRBV5-5	few	-	TRBJ2-3	TGTGCCAGCAGCTTCGGCGGGAAGGATACGCAGTATTTT	CASSFGGKDTQYF
TRBV7-9	-	TRBD1	TRBJ2-2	TGTGCCAGCAGCCCGCGAGGGACAGCGAACACCGGGGAGCTGTTTTTT	CASSPRGTANTGELFF
TRBV19	-	TRBD1	TRBJ2-1	TGTGCCAGTACGGGACAGGGGGCTAATGAGCAGTTCTTC	CASTGQGANEQFF
TRBV20-1	few	-	TRBJ2-2	TGCAGTGCTCGGACTTCCCTCGCGAACACCGGGGAGCTGTTTTTT	CSARTSLANTGELFF
TRBV10-3	-	-	TRBJ2-1	TGTGCCATCACAAGTCTCAATGAGCAGTTCTTC	CAITSLNEQFF
TRBV4-1	-	-	TRBJ1-1	TGCGCCAGCAGCCAAGCGTTGACCACTGAAGCTTTCTTT	CASSQALTTEAFF
TRBV7-6	-	TRBD2	TRBJ2-1	TGTGCCAGCAGCTTAGAACTAGCGGGACGCTCCTACAATGAGCAGTTCTTC	CASSLELAGRSYNEQFF
TRBV30	-	TRBD1	TRBJ2-1	TGTGCTCGGGGACAGGGGGCTGTCAATGAGCAGTTCTTC	CARGQGAVNEQFF
TRBV12-3/TRBV12-4	many	-	TRBJ1-3	TGTGCCACCAGGAAGTCCTCTGGAAACACCATATATTTT	CATRKSSGNTIYF
TRBV24-1	-	-	TRBJ2-1	TGTGCCACCAGTGATTTCGCCCTTAATGAGCAGTTCTTC	CATSDFALNEQFF
TRBV18	-	-	TRBJ1-1	TGTGCCAGCTCACCACCGAAGAACACTGAAGCTTTCTTT	CASSPPKNTEAFF
TRBV12-3/TRBV12-4	few	-	TRBJ1-1	TGTGCCAGCAGTCCCCCCCGGGACGGCACTGAAGCTTTCTTT	CASSPPRDGTEAFF
TRBV2	few	-	TRBJ2-2	TGTGCCAGCAGTTCGGCAGGGTACACCGGGGAGCTGTTTTTT	CASSSAGYTGELFF
TRBV10-3	many	TRBD2	TRBJ2-2	TGTGCCATCAGTGAGTTTACTAGCGGGAGTTCCGGGGAGCTGTTTTTT	CAISEFTSGSSGELFF
TRBV29-1	-	-	TRBJ1-2	TGCAGCGTTTCCCGGATCAGGGACTATGGCTACACCTTC	CSVSRIRDYGYTF